These 30 T cell receptor beta chains share one sample of origin, sequenced in a study of identical twins. TCRdb analysed the 5' RACE reads with MiXCR anew, one entry per CDR3 protein. Altogether 200,000 to 300,000 distinct CDR3 sequences are present, approximately 7.9% being singletons, with the ten largest covering about 5.6%. This same sample was also taken into another study, of yellow fever vaccine responses in identical twins.

Sequencing was carried out using CD8+ T cells sorted from blood. Receptor source: a woman under 30 in good health.

The gene calls are TRBV6-4 and TRBJ2-3, with D maybe TRBD2 (6 bases). Trimming took 2 bases from V and 0 from J, leaving 9 bases between them. CDR1 and CDR2 from the germline V gene are MRHNA and SNTAGT. This CDR3 has 15 residues. CDR3 DNA sequence: TGTGCCAGCAGTGACGTCGCGGGGAGCACAGATACGCAGTATTTT. It translates to CASSDVAGSTDTQYF.

This chain connects TRBV6-4 to TRBJ2-2; 7 nucleotides agree with TRBD1. The V segment lost 5 bases and the J segment 5 bases; nucleotides outside the gene matches: 11. The V gene's germline CDR1 is MRHNA and CDR2 SNTAGT. The CDR3 is made up of 16 amino acids. The DNA for the CDR3 is TGTGCCAGCAGTTTTAGAGGGGGCGACGGGACCGGGGAGCTGTTTTTT. It codes for CASSFRGGDGTGELFF.

This clonotype was observed a handful of times. CDR3 sequence (DNA): TGCAGTGCTGCTAGTAACAACATTCAGTACTTC. Its translation: CSAASNNIQYF. The chain recombines TRBV20-1 with TRBJ2-4; D is unclear. The V end was cut by 5 bases, the J end by 7 bases, with 9 bases between. The CDR3 totals 11 residues. Germline CDR1 and CDR2: DFQATT and SNEGSKA (reference sequence).

This clonotype occurred many times. The chain joins TRBV20-1 to TRBJ2-1, with a tentative D call TRBD1 (6 bases). Germline V gene sequence: CDR1 DFQATT, CDR2 SNEGSKA (reference sequence). The CDR3 is 12 residues long. The V end lost 0 bases, the J end lost 8 bases, and 8 bases lay between the germline ends. The CDR3 nucleotides read TGCAGTGCTAGAGAACAGGGCTATGAGCAGTTCTTC. Amino acids: CSAREQGYEQFF.

This chain uses TRBV27 with TRBJ2-7, with D tentatively TRBD2 (5 bases). This CDR3 comprises 13 residues. Looked up from germline, CDR1 is MNHEY and CDR2 is SMNVEV (reference sequence). Trimming shortened V by 8 bases and J by 2 bases, and 13 bases separated the two germline ends. CDR3 loop: CASPKGGPYEQYF. CDR3 DNA sequence: TGTGCCAGCCCGAAAGGCGGGCCCTACGAGCAGTACTTC.

The rearrangement uses TRBV21-1 and TRBJ2-7; TRBD1 was called by the table and not checked on the DNA. TRBV21-1 counts as a pseudogene. CDR3 length: 16 amino acids. CDR3 sequence (DNA): TGTGCCAGCAGCTTCCACAGGGCGTTGATTTTCTACGAGCAGTACTTC. It yields the protein CASSFHRALIFYEQYF.

V gene TRBV14 combines with J gene TRBJ2-5, with unresolved D. There are 13 residues in the CDR3. The V and J ends lost 4 bases and 5 bases respectively, with 11 bases between them. CDR1 SGHDN and CDR2 FVKESK come from the germline V gene. CDR3 in DNA: TGTGCCAGCAGCCTACCCAATCTCGAGACCCAGTACTTC. Its protein is CASSLPNLETQYF. Drawing the rest from reference TRBV14 and TRBJ2-5, the complete variable domain is EAGVTQFPSHSVIEKGQTVTLRCDPISGHDNLYWYRRVMGKEIKFLLHFVKESKQDESGMPNNRFLAERTGGTYSTLKVQPAELEDSGVYFCASSLPNLETQYFGPGTRLLVL.

On this clonotype: It may be a read error: a sequence one base away is much more abundant. The V gene is TRBV24-1, the J gene TRBJ2-7, with D hard to call. Trimming took off 9 bases at V and 5 bases at J, with 4 bases between the two ends. This CDR3 is 9 amino acids long. Germline values: CDR1 KGHDR, CDR2 SFDVKD. For the CDR3, the DNA is TGTGCCACCCTTCACGAGCAGTACGTC. Residues: CATLHEQYV.

This clonotype was picked up many times. This chain joins TRBV6-5 and TRBJ2-7, with TRBD1 matching 9 bases. CDR3 length: 17 amino acids. With 0 bases clipped from V and 0 bases from J, the junction kept 6 bases outside the gene matches. From germline, CDR1 is MNHEY and CDR2 SVGAGI. The CDR3 DNA sequence: TGTGCCAGCAGTTACTCGCGGACAGGGGAGGACTCCTACGAGCAGTACTTC. Protein: CASSYSRTGEDSYEQYF.

In its sample, this clonotype was seen a few times. This chain joins TRBV14 and TRBJ2-1; TRBD1 agrees at 9 bases. Germline values: CDR1 SGHDN, CDR2 FVKESK. The trim removed 0 bases at V and 6 bases at J, leaving 9 bases unmatched. CDR3 size: 17 residues. DNA of the CDR3: TGTGCCAGCAGCCAAGATCCCAGGGACAGGGTTTTCAATGAGCAGTTCTTC. It translates to CASSQDPRDRVFNEQFF.

The chain is built from TRBV3-1 and TRBJ2-1; 7 positions match TRBD2. The germline V gene has CDR1 LGHDT and CDR2 YNNKEL (reference sequence). This CDR3 comprises 14 residues. In DNA form, the CDR3 reads TGTGCTACGTGGGGTGGGGGGGTCTACAATGAGCAGTTCTTC. It yields the protein CATWGGGVYNEQFF.

The chain combines TRBV7-9 with TRBJ2-3; 11 bases fit TRBD1. Losses at the gene ends were 5 bases for V and 5 bases for J; bases not matched to a gene: 6. The germline V gene encodes CDR1 SEHNR and CDR2 FQNEAQ (reference sequence). The CDR3 is 15 residues long. As DNA, the CDR3 is TGTGCCAGCAGCGGTGGACAGGGGGCCGGAGATACGCAGTATTTT. This sequence encodes CASSGGQGAGDTQYF.

This clonotype was seen at least ten times. The chain joins TRBV12-3 or TRBV12-4 to TRBJ1-5; 8 nucleotides align to TRBD1. V shed 1 base and J 0 bases; nucleotides not matched to a gene: 14. CDR3 length equals 20 residues. CDR3 DNA sequence: TGTGCCAGCAGTTTAGTGTTCCGACAGGGGCTGGGCGATAGCAATCAGCCCCAGCATTTT. This gives the protein CASSLVFRQGLGDSNQPQHF.

The chain employs TRBV6-2 or TRBV6-3 and TRBJ2-3; D may be TRBD2 (7 bases). Trimming took off 6 bases at V and 1 base at J, with 17 bases between the two ends. The germline V gene has CDR1 MNHEY and CDR2 SVGEGT. The CDR3 spans 16 residues. CDR3 DNA sequence: TGTGCCAGCAGGTCGCCCTTAGGGGGGGGCACAGATACGCAGTATTTT. It encodes CASRSPLGGGTDTQYF.

The rearrangement uses TRBV10-3 and TRBJ2-7; 9 bases line up with TRBD1. Looked up from germline, CDR1 is ENHRY and CDR2 is SYGVKD. The CDR3 runs to 15 residues. V was clipped by 7 bases and J by 4 bases; unmatched bases: 11. CDR3 protein: CAINNDRGGRYEQYF. CDR3 sequence (DNA): TGTGCCATCAATAACGACAGGGGGGGAAGGTACGAGCAGTACTTC.

This clonotype was detected a few times. The gene calls are TRBV20-1 and TRBJ2-1; weak D call: TRBD2 (6 bases). Trimming took off 5 bases at V and 10 bases at J, with 24 bases between the two ends. Germline lookup yields CDR1 DFQATT and CDR2 SNEGSKA (reference sequence). This CDR3 has 15 residues. The CDR3 loop is CSASGRGISSIEQFF. The CDR3, as DNA: TGCAGTGCTTCAGGGCGGGGAATCAGCTCAATAGAGCAGTTCTTC.

V gene TRBV7-8 combines with J gene TRBJ1-1; D perhaps matches TRBD1 (5 bases). Germline CDR1 reads SGHVS; CDR2 reads FQNEAQ. The V end was cut by 6 bases, the J end by 6 bases, with 11 bases between. This CDR3 comprises 12 residues. CDR3: CASSGGGSEAFF. As DNA, the CDR3 is TGTGCCAGCAGTGGCGGGGGATCTGAAGCTTTCTTT.

This clonotype came up a few times. The genes are TRBV25-1 and TRBJ2-1; D assignment may be TRBD1 or TRBD2 (5 bases each). V was clipped by 5 bases and J by 5 bases, with 25 bases between them. The CDR3 spans 18 residues. Germline V gene lookup returns CDR1 MGHDK and CDR2 SYGVNS. CDR3 region: CASSPRVGPDLTNNEQFF. CDR3 in DNA: TGTGCCAGCAGTCCAAGGGTGGGACCGGACCTGACGAACAATGAGCAGTTCTTC.

The rearrangement joins TRBV27 to TRBJ1-4; 8 positions match TRBD1. Per germline, CDR1 MNHEY and CDR2 SMNVEV (reference sequence). V shed 2 bases, J shed 3 bases, and the junction held 5 bases outside the gene matches. The CDR3 runs to 16 residues. The CDR3 region is CASSLDRGYANEKLFF. The CDR3 nucleotides read TGTGCCAGCAGTTTAGACAGGGGTTATGCTAATGAAAAACTGTTTTTT. The whole variable domain, remainder taken from reference TRBV27 and TRBJ1-4, is EAQVTQNPRYLITVTGKKLTVTCSQNMNHEYMSWYRQDPGLGLRQIYYSMNVEVTDKGDVPEGYKVSRKEKRNFPLILESPSPNQTSLYFCASSLDRGYANEKLFFGSGTQLSVL.

This clonotype was found a few times. The V call is TRBV9, the J call TRBJ2-3; D is possibly TRBD1 (6 bases). The germline V gene has CDR1 SGDLS and CDR2 YYNGEE. This CDR3 is 15 amino acids long. V lost 0 bases and J lost 4, with 12 bases in between. As DNA, the CDR3 is TGTGCCAGCAGCGTAGACCAGGGGAGTGCAGATACGCAGTATTTT. This translates into CASSVDQGSADTQYF.

This clonotype has only a few counts. The chain combines TRBV28 with TRBJ2-1; D not certain. Germline V CDR1 and CDR2: MDHEN, SYDVKM. There are 13 residues in the CDR3. V was cut by 3 bases and J by 6 bases, with 9 bases left in between. The CDR3 loop is CASSLRSSNEQFF. The CDR3 nucleotides are TGTGCCAGCAGTTTGAGGAGTAGCAATGAGCAGTTCTTC.

This clonotype showed up many times. The chain employs TRBV10-1 and TRBJ2-3, with D hard to call. Between the trimmed V and J ends, which lost 0 bases and 1 base, there was a span of 8 bases. The CDR3 runs 15 residues. Germline lookup yields CDR1 WNHNN and CDR2 SYGVQD (reference sequence). In DNA, the CDR3 is TGCGCCAGCAGTGAGTCGGCAGCAGGCACAGATACGCAGTATTTT. Its translation is CASSESAAGTDTQYF.

This clonotype occurred a few times. The chain has TRBV7-9 and TRBJ2-5, with D possibly TRBD1 on 5 matching bases. The germline CDR1 and CDR2 sequences are SEHNR and FQNEAQ (reference sequence). The CDR3 extends over 16 amino acids. Trimming shortened V by 5 bases and J by 4 bases, and 20 bases separated the two germline ends. The CDR3 bases are TGTGCCAGCAGCCTAGGTGCAGGGATGATAGGAGAGACCCAGTACTTC. It codes for CASSLGAGMIGETQYF.

This clonotype showed up many times. The chain couples TRBV6-6 to TRBJ2-2; 7 bases are a match to TRBD2. The CDR3 runs to 13 residues. The J segment lost 7 bases and the V segment lost 5 bases, leaving 4 bases of the junction unmatched. Per germline, CDR1 MNHNY and CDR2 SVGAGI (reference sequence). The CDR3 here is CASSGRGVGELFF. CDR3 coding DNA: TGTGCCAGCAGTGGCCGGGGGGTCGGGGAGCTGTTTTTT.

This clonotype was observed many times. The J gene is TRBJ2-3, the V gene TRBV7-8, with 11 bases lining up with TRBD1. This CDR3 contains 15 residues. Germline V CDR1 and CDR2: SGHVS, FQNEAQ. Trimming took 5 bases from V and 4 from J; bases not matched to a gene: 5. CDR3: CASSPRTGGPDTQYF. The DNA for the CDR3 is TGTGCCAGCAGCCCGAGGACAGGGGGCCCAGATACGCAGTATTTT.

The V and J genes are TRBV6-5 and TRBJ1-5; D unresolved. The CDR3 spans 15 residues. In germline, CDR1 is MNHEY, CDR2 SVGAGI. V was shortened by 2 bases and J by 0 bases, with 8 bases between the two germline ends. CDR3 region: CASSYGLSSNQPQHF. In DNA, the CDR3 is TGTGCCAGCAGTTACGGGTTAAGTAGCAATCAGCCCCAGCATTTT.

This clonotype was counted at least ten times. CDR3 loop: CASSDGGISYNEQFF. In DNA form, the CDR3 reads TGTGCCAGCAGTGATGGAGGAATCTCCTACAATGAGCAGTTCTTC. The V call is TRBV25-1, the J call TRBJ2-1; possibly TRBD2 for D (5 bases). The germline V gene encodes CDR1 MGHDK and CDR2 SYGVNS. The CDR3 runs 15 residues. The V gene lost 3 bases and the J gene lost 0 bases, with 9 bases spanning the gap.

This clonotype was observed a handful of times. V is TRBV27 and J is TRBJ2-7; 7 bases are shared with TRBD1. The CDR3 length is 16 residues. The germline V gene encodes CDR1 MNHEY and CDR2 SMNVEV (reference sequence). V lost 5 bases, J lost 2 bases, and 12 bases stayed unmatched. CDR3 region: CASSGTGVPGAYEQYF. The CDR3 coding sequence is TGTGCCAGCAGTGGCACAGGGGTACCCGGGGCCTACGAGCAGTACTTC.

This clonotype was found many times. This sequence joins TRBV12-5 and TRBJ2-1; 9 bases map to TRBD2. This CDR3 region has 16 residues. Trimming took 1 base from V and 4 from J; bases not matched to a gene: 5. From germline, CDR1 is LGHNT and CDR2 FRNRAP. CDR3 DNA sequence: TGTGCTAGTGGTTTGGAAGGGACTAGCCTTTACAATGAGCAGTTCTTC. This encodes CASGLEGTSLYNEQFF.

The chain couples TRBV7-9 to TRBJ2-7, with TRBD1 as a possible D gene (6 bases). V lost 4 bases and J lost 6, with 13 bases in between. Looked up from germline, CDR1 is SEHNR and CDR2 is FQNEAQ (reference sequence). The CDR3 is 13 amino acids. CDR3 bases: TGTGCCAGCAGCTCCACCACAGGGACCGAGCAGTACTTC. It is translated as CASSSTTGTEQYF.